Here is one TCR beta chain with its context. A read error may account for a junction end that differs from germline. Germline V gives CDR1 SQVTM, CDR2 ANQGSEA. There are 10 residues in the CDR3. The sample originates from a study of OX40 agonist ivuxolimab in advanced cancers. Generated by immunoSEQ multiplex PCR, the TCRdb table keeps only in-frame clones and is missing some. Counted here are 20,000 or so clones, 90% occurring once; the ten biggest clones make up around 48%. This clonotype originated in an adult with an advanced solid tumor such as melanoma, head and neck, liver or kidney cancer. V usage is TRBV29-1 and J usage is TRBJ2-3; TRBD2 matches at 14 bases. The sequences come from CD4+ or CD8+ T cells sorted from blood, collected in a trial of the OX40 agonist ivuxolimab. The CDR3 loop reads CSASGTSGSF. The CDR3 region has the DNA TGCAGCGCGTCCGGGACTAGCGGGAGTTTT.